The clone carrying this T cell receptor beta chain was detected only a few times. Antigen specificity is unknown. Donors comprised healthy HIV-negative adults lacking recent acute infections or vaccinations. A CD45RA-negative memory subset and a CD45RA+ naive subset were separated from the CD4+ cells. The repertoire was sequenced with immunoSEQ multiplex PCR; TCRdb's copy has only in-frame clones and lacks some. This sample has around 700,000 clones, with about three quarters found just once. The data originate from a study of shared clonotypes between healthy human individuals. Study-wide points: Compared with memory subsets, naive subsets generally had larger estimated richness.

The CDR3 runs to 13 residues. CDR1 is SNHLY and CDR2 is FYNNEI in the germline V gene. Trimming cost V 6 bases and J 4 bases, with 12 bases left between them. Material for sequencing was memory CD4+ T cells sorted from blood. Indicated subset: CD45RA-negative fraction. The clonotype was recovered from a woman aged 25 to 39 in good health. J is TRBJ1-2 and V is TRBV2; unclear D gene. The CDR3 region has the DNA TGTGCCAGCAGACAACCGGAACCCTATGGCTACACCTTC. It translates to CASRQPEPYGYTF.